This T cell receptor beta chain appears in the sequencing data of a study of glioma-infiltrating T cells after dendritic cell vaccination. Per germline, CDR1 MNHNY and CDR2 SVGAGI (reference sequence). The CDR3 consists of 16 residues. The V and J ends lost 2 bases and 4 bases, in that order; junction bases with no gene match: 1. The time point was: after dendritic cell vaccination, including at tumor progression/relapse. This table comes from immunoSEQ multiplex PCR, and its TCRdb copy is limited to in-frame clones, with some not included. Of fewer than 75,000 clones in the sample, approximately 87% were seen once.

V is TRBV6-6 and J is TRBJ2-3, with 15 positions matching TRBD2. The receptor was derived from a human donor with glioblastoma. This specimen was blood, taken after dendritic cell vaccination. The CDR3: CASSYRTSGGADTQYF. Written as DNA, the CDR3 is TGTGCCAGCAGTTACCGGACTAGCGGGGGGGCAGATACGCAGTATTTT.